This T cell receptor (beta chain) was observed in a study of T cell responses to AZD1222 COVID-19 vaccine. The CDR3 totals 16 residues. CDR1 is MNHEY and CDR2 is SVGAGI in the germline V gene. The ends were cut back, 4 bases at V and 5 bases at J, with 18 bases in the middle. Method: immunoSEQ multiplex PCR; TCRdb's copy keeps in-frame clones and lacks some. Found here are fewer than 200,000 clones, around 92% of them singletons; the top ten hold 10%. The specimen was peripheral blood, collected on day 0 of AZD1222 vaccination. This receptor was identified in an adult in good health. The chain combines TRBV6-5 with TRBJ2-1, with D tentatively TRBD1 (5 bases). The CDR3 region has the DNA TGTGCCAGCAGTTTCAGGGCTTCTGGGCCTAACAATGAGCAGTTCTTC. Translating gives CASSFRASGPNNEQFF.